The TCR beta chain described here comes from a study of blood T cell repertoires in COVID-19. In the study overall: Acute and convalescent COVID-19 specimens originated in the United States, Italy and Spain. PBMCs, B-cell-depleted T cells, or T cells were the source of the cDNA or gDNA that made up the material.

This clone turned up a few times. Authors' analysis steps: Reference gene primer amplification yielded estimated nucleated cell counts. The data were produced by immunoSEQ multiplex PCR, yet TCRdb's version contains in-frame clones alone and is incomplete. V and J calls and clone size are given by that table; D and trimming were obtained from the DNA. Altogether some 160,000 clones are present, roughly four fifths being singletons, with the ten largest covering about 11%. The V segment lost 0 bases and the J segment 4 bases; nucleotides outside the gene matches: 6. This CDR3 comprises 16 residues. CDR1 is MNHNS and CDR2 is SASEGT in the germline V gene.

The chain carries TRBV6-1 and TRBJ2-7; 10 bases are a match to TRBD1. The TCR sequence derives from a man aged 65 to 85 with active or convalescent COVID-19. The specimen was peripheral blood. The CDR3 nucleotides read TGTGCCAGCAGTGAAGCGGGTGGACAGGGGGTTTACGAGCAGTACTTC. Its translation is CASSEAGGQGVYEQYF.